This is a list of T cell receptor beta chains from one sample in a study of T-cell memory formation after mild COVID-19. TCRdb re-derived calls from the 5' RACE reads in MiXCR, one entry per CDR3 protein. The sample shows over 500,000 distinct CDR3 sequences, roughly 17% of them seen only once. The sample taken for sequencing was PBMCs or a T cell subset sorted from them (not recorded which). The receptors stem from an adult woman who had mild COVID-19 (a few samples of this study predate the infection). Cell type and time point are not known. Each CDR3 is given with its conserved first and last residue. The D gene is left open where the match is weak. Size is omitted from some rows. Given values are once, few, many or a class for expanded clones.

>15|TRBJ2-7|TRBV6-1|.|.
TGTGCCAGCAGTGGGACAGCGGCAGGGGGGTACGAGCAGTACTTC
CASSGTAAGGYEQYF
>16|TRBJ2-7|TRBV30|few|TRBD1
TGTGCCTGGAGCCCGAGGGCGGGACAGGGTAAATACGAGCAGTACTTC
CAWSPRAGQGKYEQYF
>18|TRBJ2-1|TRBV20-1|few|TRBD2
TGCAGTGCTAGAGTAGAATGGACTAGCGGGAGATCCAACAATGAGCAGTTCTTC
CSARVEWTSGRSNNEQFF
>15|TRBJ1-1|TRBV7-6|few|.
TGTGCCAGCAGCTTAGCGTCAGGCTTCGGGGATGAAGCTTTCTTT
CASSLASGFGDEAFF
>13|TRBJ1-1|TRBV7-3|once|.
TGTGCCAGCAGCTTAATTCAGGGAACTGAAGCTTTCTTT
CASSLIQGTEAFF
>13|TRBJ1-2|TRBV12-3/TRBV12-4|few|.
TGTGCCAGCAGCTTACAGGAGAACTATGGCTACACCTTC
CASSLQENYGYTF
>16|TRBJ2-5|TRBV15|few|.
TGTGCCACCAGCCCTGCCTGGGGGGAGAGGTTAGAGACCCAGTACTTC
CATSPAWGERLETQYF
>16|TRBJ2-3|TRBV2|few|TRBD2
TGTGCCAGCGGAACTAGCGGGGGGCTTCTCACAGATACGCAGTATTTT
CASGTSGGLLTDTQYF
>12|TRBJ1-1|TRBV20-1|few|.
TGCAGTGCTGGGAAGGGGGGATCTGAAGCTTTCTTT
CSAGKGGSEAFF
>12|TRBJ1-1|TRBV6-2/TRBV6-3|many|.
TGTGCCAGCAGGTGGGGAAACACTGAAGCTTTCTTT
CASRWGNTEAFF
>15|TRBJ2-3|TRBV6-1|.|TRBD2
TGTGCCAGCAGACCGATAGCGGGAGGTTTGGGTACGCAGTATTTT
CASRPIAGGLGTQYF
>16|TRBJ1-1|TRBV4-1|.|.
TGCGCCAGCAGCCAAGTGCTCGCCGATTTGATCACTGAAGCTTTCTTT
CASSQVLADLITEAFF
>14|TRBJ2-7|TRBV2|few|.
TGTGCCAGCAGTGGGGGTGCCCTTAACTACGAGCAGTACTTC
CASSGGALNYEQYF
>16|TRBJ2-7|TRBV11-2|.|.
TGTGCCAGCAGCTTAAATCGAGGGGACTTTCCCTACGAGCAGTACTTC
CASSLNRGDFPYEQYF
>13|TRBJ2-1|TRBV7-6|many|.
TGTGCCAGCAGCATAAGGGTCGGCAATGAGCAGTTCTTC
CASSIRVGNEQFF
>14|TRBJ2-1|TRBV9|.|.
TGTGCCAGCAGCGTAGGTCAGGGGCTGGGAGAGCAGTTCTTC
CASSVGQGLGEQFF
>19|TRBJ1-2|TRBV7-9|.|TRBD1
TGTGCCAGCAGCCGGACGACAGGGGAGGGCAGGGGAACTAACTATGGCTACACCTTC
CASSRTTGEGRGTNYGYTF
>14|TRBJ2-5|TRBV15|.|.
TGTGCCACCAGCAGAGCAAGGTTCCAGGAGACCCAGTACTTC
CATSRARFQETQYF
>14|TRBJ1-1|TRBV12-3/TRBV12-4|few|.
TGTGCCAGCAGCCAGAGGGGGGTACACACTGAAGCTTTCTTT
CASSQRGVHTEAFF